Below, 5 T cell receptor beta chains from the same sample are listed, as sequenced in a study of Ad26.COV2.S vaccination and SARS-CoV-2 variants. Clones were sequenced by immunoSEQ multiplex PCR, and TCRdb holds only the in-frame ones, with some missing. The repertoire has 430,000 or so clones, 80% to 90% of them found once; the top ten carry over 2.5%. Treatment noted: some 20 received Ad26.COV2.S at low or high dose, single or two shots; five or six received placebo; per-sample allocation not given. Samples were taken on day 63 after the first vaccine or placebo injection. The specimen was peripheral blood, collected in a trial of Ad26.COV2.S vaccine versus placebo. These receptors all stem from a person aged 18-65 years who received the Ad26.COV2.S COVID-19 vaccine or a placebo.

This clone was seen a single time. The chain joins TRBV19 to TRBJ1-2, with D hard to call. Deletions cut 5 bases from V and 4 bases from J, with 11 bases between. The CDR3 is 13 amino acids. Germline loops: CDR1 LNHDA, CDR2 SQIVND (reference sequence). The CDR3 DNA is TGTGCCAGTAGTGTGGTTGGGTCCTATGGCTACACCTTC. Its protein product is CASSVVGSYGYTF.

This chain connects TRBV13 to TRBJ2-1; no reliable D call. The CDR3 totals 15 residues. Trimming removed 5 bases from V and 0 bases from J, with 11 bases in between. Germline V CDR1 and CDR2: PRHDT, FYEKMQ (reference sequence). The CDR3 loop is CASSARISSYNEQFF. The CDR3, as DNA: TGTGCCAGCAGCGCTAGGATAAGCTCCTACAATGAGCAGTTCTTC.

V is TRBV7-2 and J is TRBJ2-7; TRBD2 aligns across 12 bases. The CDR3 has 16 amino acids. V shed 5 bases, J shed 3 bases, and the junction held 8 bases outside the gene matches. Germline V CDR1 and CDR2: SGHTA, FQGNSA. DNA of the CDR3: TGTGCCAGCAGCGCAACGGGACTAGCGGGCTTCTACGAGCAGTACGTC. This codes for CASSATGLAGFYEQYV.

This chain connects TRBV25-1 to TRBJ1-6; D is undetermined. The V end was cut by 4 bases, the J end by 7 bases, with 8 bases between. Germline CDR1 and CDR2: MGHDK and SYGVNS. The CDR3 runs to 13 residues. The CDR3 DNA is TGTGCCAGCAGTGCAAGGGTCAATTCACCCCTCCACTTT. This sequence encodes CASSARVNSPLHF. The whole variable domain, remainder taken from reference TRBV25-1 and TRBJ1-6, is EADIYQTPRYLVIGTGKKITLECSQTMGHDKMYWYQQDPGMELHLIHYSYGVNSTEKGDLSSESTVSRIRTEHFPLTLESARPSHTSQYLCASSARVNSPLHFGNGTRLTVT.

This chain uses TRBV7-9 with TRBJ1-3; unclear D gene. V lost 0 bases to trimming and J lost 9 bases, with 18 bases between them. The CDR3 sequence is 16 residues long. Looked up from germline, CDR1 is SEHNR and CDR2 is FQNEAQ (reference sequence). The CDR3 spells CASSLARDLWKGTIYF. In DNA, the CDR3 is TGTGCCAGCAGCTTAGCGAGGGATCTCTGGAAAGGCACCATATATTTT.